This TCR beta chain is drawn from a study of CD8 T cells in ankylosing spondylitis. Study conclusions and caveats: Ankylosing spondylitis blood appeared to carry a characteristic TCR beta motif of roughly eight highly homologous variants.

CDR1 and CDR2 (germline): SGHDT, YYEEEE. The CDR3 contains 13 residues. V lost 4 bases and J lost 9; bases outside the gene matches: 5. One entry per CDR3 protein results from TCRdb running MiXCR on the 5' RACE reads. The sample carries more than 300,000 distinct CDR3 sequences, about 9.9% recorded once. This clonotype was found a few times. What it binds is unknown. The rearrangement uses TRBV5-6 and TRBJ2-1, with 9 bases that match TRBD2. The sequenced sample consisted of blood, either unsorted or a sorted T cell fraction (not recorded which). The clonotype originates from a female donor with ankylosing spondylitis or in good health (not recorded which). CDR3 residues: CASSLGLASEQFF. CDR3 sequence (DNA): TGTGCCAGCAGCCTAGGACTAGCGAGTGAGCAGTTCTTC.